The 10 T cell receptor beta chains below all came from one sample that was sequenced in a study of identical twins (dated by TCRdb to about 2016). Libraries were prepared through 5' RACE. Sequencer: Illumina HiSeq 2000. The public reads were quality trimmed at Q25 with fastp and then assembled into clones with MiXCR by TCRdb, keeping productive beta chains. Entries that share a CDR3 protein sequence are merged under the most common genes and DNA. The sample table records about 450,000 distinct CDR3 sequences; approximately 18% of these occur just once. Clones ranked in the top ten supply roughly 12% of the sample. The sequenced material came from naive T cells sorted from blood. The cell subset or site label of this sample denotes: cells isolated with a human naive T-cell isolation kit. The receptors were gathered from a man in his fifties in good health.

This clonotype showed up many times. The J gene is TRBJ2-5, the V gene TRBV6-2 or TRBV6-3, with 7 nucleotides matching TRBD2. The CDR3 spans 16 residues. Per germline, CDR1 MNHEY and CDR2 SVGEGT. The V segment lost 6 bases and the J segment 1 base; nucleotides outside the gene matches: 11. The CDR3 is CASRLRSLAVQETQYF. As DNA, the CDR3 is TGTGCCAGCAGACTCCGATCGCTAGCGGTCCAAGAGACCCAGTACTTC.

This clonotype showed up many times. The V gene is TRBV7-9, the J gene TRBJ2-5; D not resolved. The CDR3 consists of 12 residues. The germline gives CDR1 SEHNR, CDR2 FQNEAQ (reference sequence). V was trimmed by 7 bases and J by 5 bases, leaving 11 bases between them. This chain's CDR3 is CASTLGGETQYF. The CDR3 coding sequence is TGTGCCAGCACTCTTGGTGGCGAGACCCAGTACTTC.

The chain recombines TRBV11-2 with TRBJ2-3; 15 bases map to TRBD2. Trimming removed 1 base from V and 7 bases from J; junction bases left unmatched: 15. The CDR3 covers 20 residues. Per the germline V gene, CDR1 is SGHAT and CDR2 is FQNNGV. The CDR3 DNA follows: TGTGCCAGCAGCTTAGTCCTCCGGGGGACTAGCGGGGGGTTCCCATATACGCAGTATTTT. Translated, it gives CASSLVLRGTSGGFPYTQYF.

The rearrangement links TRBV9 to TRBJ1-1; D unclear. This CDR3 spans 14 amino acids. The V gene lost 2 bases and the J gene lost 3 bases, with 11 bases spanning the gap. Germline V gene lookup returns CDR1 SGDLS and CDR2 YYNGEE. Here the CDR3 reads CASSVKDGYTEAFF. CDR3 bases: TGTGCCAGCAGCGTGAAAGACGGGTACACTGAAGCTTTCTTT.

The genes are TRBV12-3 or TRBV12-4 and TRBJ2-1; D is unclear. Deletions cut 6 bases from V and 5 bases from J, with 11 bases between. This CDR3 contains 13 residues. CDR3 sequence: CASSSGYDNEQFF. CDR3 sequence (DNA): TGTGCCAGCAGCTCCGGATACGACAATGAGCAGTTCTTC.

The chain carries TRBV10-3 and TRBJ2-7, with a tentative D call TRBD2 (5 bases). CDR1 and CDR2 from the germline V gene are ENHRY and SYGVKD. The CDR3 has 12 amino acids. The ends were cut back, 5 bases at V and 7 bases at J, with 12 bases in the middle. Written as DNA, the CDR3 is TGTGCCATCAGTCCGAGGGCAAGGGAGCAGTACTTC. Protein sequence: CAISPRAREQYF.

This clonotype was seen a handful of times. This chain joins TRBV15 and TRBJ2-2, with 7 nucleotides matching TRBD2. Trimming removed 2 bases from V and 4 bases from J; junction bases left unmatched: 4. The CDR3 spans 15 residues. The germline V gene has CDR1 LNHNV and CDR2 YYDKDF (reference sequence). The CDR3 region is CATSRRREGTGELFF. For the CDR3, the DNA is TGTGCCACCAGCAGAAGGAGGGAGGGCACCGGGGAGCTGTTTTTT.

Many counts were recorded for this clonotype. V is TRBV4-3 and J is TRBJ2-2; no firm D call. Trimming took off 0 bases at V and 6 bases at J, with 8 bases between the two ends. Germline V gene sequence: CDR1 LGHNA, CDR2 YSLEER. There are 14 residues in the CDR3. Written as DNA, the CDR3 is TGCGCCAGCAGCCAAGACCGTGGCCCCGGGGAGCTGTTTTTT. It is translated as CASSQDRGPGELFF.

The J gene is TRBJ2-5, the V gene TRBV10-3; D not resolved. Trimming stripped 2 bases from V and 3 bases from J, with 10 bases between. Germline V lookup: CDR1 ENHRY, CDR2 SYGVKD. The CDR3 runs to 14 residues. This chain's CDR3 is CAISEVGGEETQYF. CDR3 in DNA: TGTGCCATCAGTGAGGTGGGTGGTGAAGAGACCCAGTACTTC.

This clonotype occurred a few times. Here the CDR3 reads CASSKQPGGEQPQHF. The CDR3 DNA sequence: TGCGCCAGCAGCAAACAACCCGGTGGAGAACAGCCCCAGCATTTT. This chain connects TRBV5-1 to TRBJ1-5; D is uncertain. Germline V gene sequence: CDR1 SGHRS, CDR2 YFSETQ. Trimming shortened V by 4 bases and J by 7 bases, and 18 bases separated the two germline ends. CDR3 length equals 15 residues.